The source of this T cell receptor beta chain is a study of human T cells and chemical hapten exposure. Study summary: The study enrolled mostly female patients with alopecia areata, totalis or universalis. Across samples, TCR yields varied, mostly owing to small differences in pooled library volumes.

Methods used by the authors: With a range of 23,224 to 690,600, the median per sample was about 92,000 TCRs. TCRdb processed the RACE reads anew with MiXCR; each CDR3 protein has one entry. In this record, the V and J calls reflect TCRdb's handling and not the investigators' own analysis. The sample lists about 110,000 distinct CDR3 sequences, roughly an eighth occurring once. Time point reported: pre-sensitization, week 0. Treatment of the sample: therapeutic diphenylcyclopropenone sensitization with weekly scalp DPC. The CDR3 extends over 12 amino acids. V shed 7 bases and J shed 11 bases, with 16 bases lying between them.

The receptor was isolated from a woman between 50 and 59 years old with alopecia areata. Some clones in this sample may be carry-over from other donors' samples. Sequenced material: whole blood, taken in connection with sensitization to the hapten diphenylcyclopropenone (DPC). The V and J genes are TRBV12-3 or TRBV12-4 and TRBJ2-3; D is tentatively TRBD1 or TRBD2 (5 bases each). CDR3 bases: TGTGCCAGCAAACCCGGGACCGAGAAGCAGTATTTT. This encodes CASKPGTEKQYF.